This T cell receptor (beta chain) was observed in a study of post-analysis software for immune sequencing data. Overall study results and limits: Several TRBV segments (TRBV5-6, TRBV5-1 and TRBV20-1 among them) occurred more frequently in patients than in controls. Pronounced co-clustering by F measure was evident among identically batched samples. Relative to controls, patients with multiple sclerosis showed significantly lower normalized Chao1 diversity.

About this clonotype: The antigen remains unidentified.

The CDR3 is 12 amino acids. Trimming left V 1 base short and J 13 bases short, with 10 bases between. Germline V gene sequence: CDR1 LGHDT, CDR2 YNNKEL (reference sequence). The library was made from cDNA and included unique molecular identifiers. Approximately 500,000 cDNA molecules were obtained from around 1 to 9.1 million T cells. TCRdb processed the PCR reads anew with MiXCR; each CDR3 protein has one entry. The sample gives a few hundred thousand distinct CDR3 sequences, 36% of which show up once; under 5% is in the top ten. The rearrangement uses TRBV3-1 and TRBJ2-2; D possibly uses TRBD1 or TRBD2 (5 bases each). Sequencing input: blood. The TCR was taken from a girl aged 10 to 17 with multiple sclerosis. This CDR3 is CASSQGAGTLFF. In DNA, the CDR3 is TGTGCCAGCAGCCAAGGGGCCGGGACGCTGTTTTTT.